Detailed here is one TCR beta chain. The sample's treatment: preoperative locoregional IRX-2 cytokine immunotherapy. Preoperative locoregional IRX-2 cytokine immunotherapy was tested in the phase Ib source study. Clones were read by immunoSEQ multiplex PCR, and TCRdb kept only the in-frame ones, dropping some. The sample gives 24,000 or so clones, approximately 84% of which show up once; 2% to 2.5% is in the top ten. Per the germline V gene, CDR1 is SGHNT and CDR2 is YENEEA. The CDR3 is made up of 14 amino acids. The V end was cut by 5 bases, the J end by 3 bases, with 13 bases between. This entry is derived from a study of preoperative IRX-2 immunotherapy in early breast cancer.

The chain carries TRBV11-3 and TRBJ1-1; possible D gene TRBD1, 5 bases. This clonotype was obtained from a human donor with breast cancer. This specimen consisted of lymph node tissue, obtained before IRX-2 immunotherapy. The CDR3: CASSLQGGDTEAFF. The CDR3 DNA sequence: TGTGCCAGCAGCCTTCAGGGAGGGGACACTGAAGCTTTCTTT.